The T cell receptor beta chain described here comes from a study of T cell responses to AZD1222 COVID-19 vaccine (dated by TCRdb to the early 2020s). Regarding the research as a whole: AZD1222 recipients with second doses at about 4 weeks or about 12 weeks were pooled, because spike-specific TCR depth and breadth did not differ between schedules. TCR sequencing covered fewer than 250 trial participants: 207 given two doses of AZD1222 and approximately 26 given two doses of MenACWY control vaccine. Trial participants were enrolled by age into 18-55, 56-69 and 70-plus year subgroups, with approximately 150, 28 and 58 TCR-sequenced participants respectively. Here is what the overall study found, with its caveats: Participants were mostly white British, with more females than males. The authors suggested clonal diversity may have been underestimated. Reportedly, almost half of the unique spike-specific TCRs recognized epitopes lying outside the regions that are mutated in the B.1.351 and B.1.1.7 variants. Spike-specific TCR breadth and depth rose significantly after two AZD1222 doses compared with day 0 and with MenACWY recipients. Because no samples from the day 14 peak response were available, repertoires could be characterized only after the peak T cell response. The 56-69-year group was small, and its depth increase did not reach significance, likely because of low power. The vaccine-associated CD4 TCRs covered the entire spike protein, and the dominant responses fell in regions 160-218 and 743-854. Conclusions about previously exposed vaccinees are limited because only a handful of AZD1222 recipients were SARS-CoV-2 seropositive at baseline.

What the time point label conveys for this sample: baseline before first vaccination. Vaccinee samples were obtained from the UK trials COV001 and COV002, which included a single-blind randomized controlled phase 2/3 trial of AZD1222 (ChAdOx1 nCoV-19) in healthy adults. For TCRbeta chain sequencing, PBMC samples were collected from trial participants at day 0 and at day 28 after the second dose. V and J are truncated by 3 bases and 4 bases respectively, leaving an intervening sequence of 13 bases. CDR3 length: 14 amino acids, cysteine to phenylalanine. The retained sequence is limited to the CDR3, 42 bases, with the frame set at the first base. Looking up the germline V gene (reference sequence) yields CDR1 LNHDA and CDR2 SQIVND. A remark on this clone: It lacks a known antigen. Base-call qualities are not available, and no considerably larger clone is one nucleotide away.

The CDR3 regions of human TCRbeta chains were analyzed by immunosequencing. Processing in the source paper ran as follows. TCRs in the repertoires were matched against a reference library of SARS-CoV-2-specific TCRs that had been generated with the MIRA antigen-specificity platform. Breadth was defined as the fraction of unique TCRs that were SARS-CoV-2-associated, and depth was defined as the fraction of total T cells that were SARS-CoV-2-associated. Using the MIRA data, each spike-specific TCR was assigned both to the spike region to which the TCR was reactive and to a CD4 or CD8 class. Log10-transformed breadth and depth values were compared by one-way ANOVA with Sidak's multiple comparisons tests. This is the immuneACCESS table as TCRdb keeps it, with only in-frame sequences that have V and J called. A part of the clones is gone; compared with another copy, unresolved V genes explain less than half, and the rest is unexplained. D and trimming were read from the DNA, whereas the V and J calls and clone size are those reported in that table. Across this sample there are about 85,000 clones, with 70% to 90% seen only once. About 7.7% of the sample is held by the ten biggest clonotypes.

The rearranged chain carries TRBV19 and TRBJ2-7; TRBD2 might be the D gene, on 6 matching bases. This specimen was peripheral blood, taken on day 0 of AZD1222 vaccination. The source of this sequence is an adult in good health. This receptor has the CDR3 CASSMTVRGYEQYF. Here is the DNA: TGTGCCAGTAGTATGACAGTACGGGGGTACGAGCAGTACTTC.